This T cell receptor beta chain originates from a study of T cells in Graves' hyperthyroidism and ophthalmopathy. Amplification targeted TCR beta CDR3 regions from RNA transcripts. Carried out on the TCR CDR3, a first-round RT-PCR used the HTBI primer set. TCRdb re-derived calls from the multiplex PCR reads in MiXCR, one entry per CDR3 protein. The profile shows about 560,000 distinct CDR3 sequences, around 13% of them singletons. The V end was cut by 1 base, the J end by 4 bases, with 13 bases between. Germline V gene lookup returns CDR1 SQVTM and CDR2 ANQGSEA. The CDR3 length is 15 residues. Overall study findings and caveats: Most clonotypes that expanded in the thyroid above 0.001 also showed up in blood.

This clonotype was picked up a small number of times. What it binds is not known. No progression to ophthalmopathy during 18 months of follow-up defined stable disease. The receptor was derived from a woman in her 40s with Graves' hyperthyroidism. The V and J genes are TRBV29-1 and TRBJ2-2; tentatively, D is TRBD1 (5 bases). Sequenced: blood. The CDR3 DNA sequence: TGCAGCGTTGAAGGTTCGGGCAGGGCCACCGGGGAGCTGTTTTTT. It specifies CSVEGSGRATGELFF.